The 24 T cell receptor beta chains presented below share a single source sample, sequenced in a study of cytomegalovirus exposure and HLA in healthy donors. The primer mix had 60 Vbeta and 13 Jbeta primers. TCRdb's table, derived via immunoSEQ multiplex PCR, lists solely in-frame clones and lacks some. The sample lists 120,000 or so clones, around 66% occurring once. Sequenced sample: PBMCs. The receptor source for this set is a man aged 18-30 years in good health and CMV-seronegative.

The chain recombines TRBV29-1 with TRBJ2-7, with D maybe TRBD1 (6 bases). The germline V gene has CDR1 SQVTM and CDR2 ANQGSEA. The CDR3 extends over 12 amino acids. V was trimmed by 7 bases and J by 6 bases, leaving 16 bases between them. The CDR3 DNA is TGCAGCGCCCTGACAGGCCAATGCGAGCAGTACTTC. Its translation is CSALTGQCEQYF.

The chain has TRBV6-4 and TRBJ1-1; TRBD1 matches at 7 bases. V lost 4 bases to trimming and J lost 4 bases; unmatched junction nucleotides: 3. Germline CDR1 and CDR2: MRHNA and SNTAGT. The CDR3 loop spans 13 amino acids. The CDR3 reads CASSVRQGTEAFF. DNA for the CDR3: TGTGCCAGCAGTGTTCGACAGGGCACTGAAGCTTTCTTT.

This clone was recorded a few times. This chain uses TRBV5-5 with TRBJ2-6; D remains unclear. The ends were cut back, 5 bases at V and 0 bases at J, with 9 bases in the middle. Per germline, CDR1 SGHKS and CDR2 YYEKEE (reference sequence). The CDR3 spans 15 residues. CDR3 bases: TGTGCCAGCAGGCCGGAGTACTCTGGGGCCAACGTCCTGACTTTC. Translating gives CASRPEYSGANVLTF.

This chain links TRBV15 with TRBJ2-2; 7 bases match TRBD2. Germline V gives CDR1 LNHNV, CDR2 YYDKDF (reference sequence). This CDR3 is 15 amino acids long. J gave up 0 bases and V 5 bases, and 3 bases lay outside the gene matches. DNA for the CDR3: TGTGCCACCAGCGGGGACTACACGAACACCGGGGAGCTGTTTTTT. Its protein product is CATSGDYTNTGELFF.

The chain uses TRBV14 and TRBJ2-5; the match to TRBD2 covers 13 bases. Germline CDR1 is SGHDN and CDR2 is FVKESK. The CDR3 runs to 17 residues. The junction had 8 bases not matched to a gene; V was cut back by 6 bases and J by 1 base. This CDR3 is CASSGRTSGSFQETQYF. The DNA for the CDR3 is TGTGCCAGCAGTGGAAGGACTAGCGGGAGTTTCCAAGAGACCCAGTACTTC.

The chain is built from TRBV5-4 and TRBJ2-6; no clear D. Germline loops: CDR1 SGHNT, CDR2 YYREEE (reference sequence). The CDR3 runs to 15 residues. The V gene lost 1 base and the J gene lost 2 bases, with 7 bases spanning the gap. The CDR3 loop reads CASSLSPTGANVLTF. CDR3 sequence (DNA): TGTGCCAGCAGCTTGAGCCCGACTGGGGCCAACGTCCTGACTTTC.

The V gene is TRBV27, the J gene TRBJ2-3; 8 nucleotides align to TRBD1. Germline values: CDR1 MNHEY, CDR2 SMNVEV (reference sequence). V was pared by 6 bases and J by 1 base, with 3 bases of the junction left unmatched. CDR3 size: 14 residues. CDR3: CASRPTGGTDTQYF. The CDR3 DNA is TGTGCCAGCAGACCGACAGGGGGCACAGATACGCAGTATTTT.

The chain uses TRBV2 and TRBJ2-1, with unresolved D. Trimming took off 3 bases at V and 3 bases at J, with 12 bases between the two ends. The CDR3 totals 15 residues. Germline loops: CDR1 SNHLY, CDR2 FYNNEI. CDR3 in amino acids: CASSEETPVYNEQFF. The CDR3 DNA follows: TGTGCCAGCAGTGAGGAGACTCCAGTCTACAATGAGCAGTTCTTC. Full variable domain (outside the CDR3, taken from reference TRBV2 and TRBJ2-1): EPEVTQTPSHQVTQMGQEVILRCVPISNHLYFYWYRQILGQKVEFLVSFYNNEISEKSEIFDDQFSVERPDGSNFTLKIRSTKLEDSAMYFCASSEETPVYNEQFFGPGTRLTVL.

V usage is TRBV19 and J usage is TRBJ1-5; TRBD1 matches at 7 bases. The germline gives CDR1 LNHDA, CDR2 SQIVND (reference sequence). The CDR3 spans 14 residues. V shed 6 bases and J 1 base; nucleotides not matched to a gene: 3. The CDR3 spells CASSAQGSNQPQHF. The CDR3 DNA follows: TGTGCCAGTAGCGCACAGGGGAGCAATCAGCCCCAGCATTTT.

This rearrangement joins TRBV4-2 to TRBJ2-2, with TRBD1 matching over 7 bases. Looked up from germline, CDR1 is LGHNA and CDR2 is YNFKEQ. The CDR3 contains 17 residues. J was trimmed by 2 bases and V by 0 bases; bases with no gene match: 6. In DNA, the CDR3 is TGTGCCAGCAGCCAAGATCGAGGGGGCCCAAACACCGGGGAGCTGTTTTTT. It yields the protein CASSQDRGGPNTGELFF.

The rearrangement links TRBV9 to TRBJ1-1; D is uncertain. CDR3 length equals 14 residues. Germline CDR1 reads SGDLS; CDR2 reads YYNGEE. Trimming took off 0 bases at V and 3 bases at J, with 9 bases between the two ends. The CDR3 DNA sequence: TGTGCCAGCAGCGTAGGTGCGGGGTACACTGAAGCTTTCTTT. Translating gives CASSVGAGYTEAFF.

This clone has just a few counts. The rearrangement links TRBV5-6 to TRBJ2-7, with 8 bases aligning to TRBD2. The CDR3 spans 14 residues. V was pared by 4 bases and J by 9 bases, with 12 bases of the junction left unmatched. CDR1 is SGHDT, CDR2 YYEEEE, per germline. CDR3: CASSPGGAGVAQYF. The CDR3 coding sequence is TGTGCCAGCAGCCCAGGAGGAGCGGGAGTGGCGCAGTACTTC.

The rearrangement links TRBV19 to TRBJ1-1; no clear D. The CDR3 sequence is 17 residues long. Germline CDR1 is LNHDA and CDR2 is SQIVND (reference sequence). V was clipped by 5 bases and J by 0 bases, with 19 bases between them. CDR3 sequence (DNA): TGTGCCAGTAGTCCAAAGAGCACGGGAACGGTGAACACTGAAGCTTTCTTT. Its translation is CASSPKSTGTVNTEAFF.

The CDR3 is CASSLWGARGERAFF. The CDR3 DNA follows: TGTGCCAGCAGTTTATGGGGGGCCCGGGGCGAGCGAGCTTTCTTT. The V and J genes are TRBV28 and TRBJ1-1, with D possibly matching TRBD1 (6 bases). The CDR3 extends over 15 amino acids. Between the trimmed V and J ends, which lost 0 bases and 10 bases, there was a span of 18 bases. CDR1 and CDR2 from the germline V gene are MDHEN and SYDVKM.

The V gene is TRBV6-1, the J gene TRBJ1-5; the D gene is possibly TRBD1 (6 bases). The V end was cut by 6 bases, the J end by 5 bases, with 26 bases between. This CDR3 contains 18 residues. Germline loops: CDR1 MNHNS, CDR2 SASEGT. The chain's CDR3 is CASSEIGGFGDLDQPQHF. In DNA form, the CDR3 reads TGTGCCAGCAGCGAAATAGGGGGATTCGGTGATTTGGATCAGCCCCAGCATTTT.

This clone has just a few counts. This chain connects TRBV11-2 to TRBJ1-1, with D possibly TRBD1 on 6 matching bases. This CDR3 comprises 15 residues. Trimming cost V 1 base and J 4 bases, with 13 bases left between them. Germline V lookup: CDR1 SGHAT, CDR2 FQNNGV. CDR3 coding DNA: TGTGCCAGCAGCTTAGCTCAGGTAGGGGGCACTGAAGCTTTCTTT. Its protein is CASSLAQVGGTEAFF.

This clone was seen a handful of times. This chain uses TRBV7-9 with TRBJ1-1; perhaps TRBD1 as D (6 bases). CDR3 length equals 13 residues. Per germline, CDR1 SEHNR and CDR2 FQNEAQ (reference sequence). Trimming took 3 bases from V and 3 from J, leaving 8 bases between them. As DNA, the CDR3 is TGTGCCAGCAGCTTTGCAGGGGACACTGAAGCTTTCTTT. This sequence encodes CASSFAGDTEAFF.

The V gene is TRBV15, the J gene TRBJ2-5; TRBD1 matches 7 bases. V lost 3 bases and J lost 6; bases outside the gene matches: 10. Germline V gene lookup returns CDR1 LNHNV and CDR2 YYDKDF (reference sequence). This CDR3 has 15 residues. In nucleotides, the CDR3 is TGTGCCACCAGCAGGAACTCACAGGGGCGGAAGACCCAGTACTTC. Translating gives CATSRNSQGRKTQYF.

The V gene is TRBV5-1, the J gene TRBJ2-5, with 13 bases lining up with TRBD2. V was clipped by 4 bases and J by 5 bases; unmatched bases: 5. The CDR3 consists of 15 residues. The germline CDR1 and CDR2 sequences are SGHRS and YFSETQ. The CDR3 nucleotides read TGCGCCAGCAGCCGGGGACTAGCGGGGCTGGAGACCCAGTACTTC. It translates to CASSRGLAGLETQYF.

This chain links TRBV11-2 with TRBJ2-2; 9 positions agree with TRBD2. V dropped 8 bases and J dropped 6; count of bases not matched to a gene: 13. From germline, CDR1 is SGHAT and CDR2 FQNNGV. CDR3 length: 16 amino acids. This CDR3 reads CASSPAERGESGELFF. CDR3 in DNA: TGTGCCAGCTCCCCGGCCGAGCGGGGGGAGTCCGGGGAGCTGTTTTTT.

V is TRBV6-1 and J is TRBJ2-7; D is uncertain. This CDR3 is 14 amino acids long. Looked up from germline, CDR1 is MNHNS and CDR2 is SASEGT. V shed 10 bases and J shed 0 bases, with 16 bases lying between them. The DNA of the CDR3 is TGTGCCACCACCCCCGGGTGGAGCTCCTACGAGCAGTACTTC. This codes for CATTPGWSSYEQYF.

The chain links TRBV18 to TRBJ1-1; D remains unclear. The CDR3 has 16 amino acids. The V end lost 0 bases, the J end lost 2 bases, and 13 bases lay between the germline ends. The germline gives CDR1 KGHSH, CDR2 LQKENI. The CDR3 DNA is TGTGCCAGCTCACCACCGCGCCAAGAAGCAAACACTGAAGCTTTCTTT. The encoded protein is CASSPPRQEANTEAFF.

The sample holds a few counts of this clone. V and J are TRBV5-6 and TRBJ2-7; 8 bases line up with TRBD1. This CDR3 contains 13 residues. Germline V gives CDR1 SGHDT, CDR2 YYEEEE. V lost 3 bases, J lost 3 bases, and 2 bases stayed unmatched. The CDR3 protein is CASSSDRVYEQYF. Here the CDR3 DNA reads TGTGCCAGCAGCTCGGACAGGGTCTACGAGCAGTACTTC. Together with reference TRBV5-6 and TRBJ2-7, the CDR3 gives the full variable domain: DAGVTQSPTHLIKTRGQQVTLRCSPKSGHDTVSWYQQALGQGPQFIFQYYEEEERQRGNFPDRFSGHQFPNYSSELNVNALLLGDSALYLCASSSDRVYEQYFGPGTRLTVT.

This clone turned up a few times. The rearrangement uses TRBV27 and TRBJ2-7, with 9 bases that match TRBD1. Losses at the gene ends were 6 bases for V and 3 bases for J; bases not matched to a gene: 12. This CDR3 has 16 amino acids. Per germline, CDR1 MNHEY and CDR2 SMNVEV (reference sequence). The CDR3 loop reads CASSLSTGTGLYEQYF. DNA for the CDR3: TGTGCCAGCAGCTTGAGTACCGGGACAGGGCTCTACGAGCAGTACTTC.